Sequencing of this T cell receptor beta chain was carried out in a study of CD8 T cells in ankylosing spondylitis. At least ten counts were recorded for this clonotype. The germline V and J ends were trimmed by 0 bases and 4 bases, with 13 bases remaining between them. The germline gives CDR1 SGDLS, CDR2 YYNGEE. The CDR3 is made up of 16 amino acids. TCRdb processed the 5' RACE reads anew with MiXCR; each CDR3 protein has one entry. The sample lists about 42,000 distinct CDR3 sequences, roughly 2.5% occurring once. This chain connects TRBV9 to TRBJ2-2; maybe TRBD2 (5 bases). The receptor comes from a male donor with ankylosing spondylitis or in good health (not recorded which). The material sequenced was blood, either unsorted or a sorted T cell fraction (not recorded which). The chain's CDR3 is CASSVAGGYSTGELFF. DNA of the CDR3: TGTGCCAGCAGCGTAGCCGGAGGCTACAGCACCGGGGAGCTGTTTTTT. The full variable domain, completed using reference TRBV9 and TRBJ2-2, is DSGVTQTPKHLITATGQRVTLRCSPRSGDLSVYWYQQSLDQGLQFLIQYYNGEERAKGNILERFSAQQFPDLHSELNLSSLELGDSALYFCASSVAGGYSTGELFFGEGSRLTVL.